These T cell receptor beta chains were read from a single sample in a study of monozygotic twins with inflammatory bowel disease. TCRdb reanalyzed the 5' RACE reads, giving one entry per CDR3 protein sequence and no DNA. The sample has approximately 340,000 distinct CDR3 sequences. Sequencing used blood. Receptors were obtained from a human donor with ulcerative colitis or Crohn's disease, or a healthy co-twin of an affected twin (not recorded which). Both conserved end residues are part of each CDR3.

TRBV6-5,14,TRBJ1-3,CASSYTRRGNTIYF
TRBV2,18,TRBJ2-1,CASSYYLSSGSSRDEQFF
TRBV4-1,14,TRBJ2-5,CASSQGQGGETQYF
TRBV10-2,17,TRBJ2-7,CASGRDPRLAETYEQYF
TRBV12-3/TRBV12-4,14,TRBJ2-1,CASSLGPLGNEQFF
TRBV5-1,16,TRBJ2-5,CASSLDQSLAVETQYF
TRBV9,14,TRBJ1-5,CASSKGDSNQPQHF
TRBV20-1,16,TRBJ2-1,CSVPGEILSSYNEQFF
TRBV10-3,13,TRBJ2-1,CAISAETGDEQFF
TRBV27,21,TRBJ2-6,CASRPFPTTGGYLSGANVLTF
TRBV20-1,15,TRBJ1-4,CSARETGISNEKLFF
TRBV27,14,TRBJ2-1,CASSLLKYGNEQFF
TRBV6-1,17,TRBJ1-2,CASRPSPGRNRFYGYTF